The T cell receptor (beta chain) under discussion was sequenced for a study of technical replicates of blood from a few donors. The CDR3 covers 13 residues. V lost 2 bases to trimming and J lost 2 bases; unmatched junction nucleotides: 0. The V gene's germline CDR1 is SGHNT and CDR2 YENEEA. Here immunoSEQ multiplex PCR was the method, and the copy in TCRdb shows in-frame clones only, minus some. The sample records tens of thousands of clones, approximately 94% being singletons. The clonotype was recovered from a human donor in good health. Sequencing input: T cells isolated from PBMCs. V usage is TRBV11-3 and J usage is TRBJ2-7; TRBD2 aligns across 7 bases. DNA of the CDR3: TGTGCCAGCAGCTTAAGCGGGGCCTACGAGCAGTACTTC. This translates into CASSLSGAYEQYF.